One T cell receptor (beta chain) is described in this entry. This specimen belongs to a study of blood T cell repertoires in COVID-19. Overall study: Whether acute or convalescent, the COVID-19 samples came from the United States, Italy and Spain.

Assay: immunoSEQ multiplex PCR; the TCRdb copy retains only in-frame clones and omits some. The repertoire holds over 35,000 clones, with 70% to 90% as singletons. Germline loops: CDR1 SEHNR, CDR2 FQNEAQ (reference sequence). The CDR3 runs 15 residues. V dropped 4 bases and J dropped 2 bases, with 14 bases sitting between them. The V gene is TRBV7-9, the J gene TRBJ2-5, with D hard to call. Sample: peripheral blood. The TCR originated in an elderly woman with COVID-19, enrolled during active disease. CDR3 coding DNA: TGTGCCAGCAGCTATGGAGAATGGAAACAAGAGACCCAGTACTTC. Translation: CASSYGEWKQETQYF.